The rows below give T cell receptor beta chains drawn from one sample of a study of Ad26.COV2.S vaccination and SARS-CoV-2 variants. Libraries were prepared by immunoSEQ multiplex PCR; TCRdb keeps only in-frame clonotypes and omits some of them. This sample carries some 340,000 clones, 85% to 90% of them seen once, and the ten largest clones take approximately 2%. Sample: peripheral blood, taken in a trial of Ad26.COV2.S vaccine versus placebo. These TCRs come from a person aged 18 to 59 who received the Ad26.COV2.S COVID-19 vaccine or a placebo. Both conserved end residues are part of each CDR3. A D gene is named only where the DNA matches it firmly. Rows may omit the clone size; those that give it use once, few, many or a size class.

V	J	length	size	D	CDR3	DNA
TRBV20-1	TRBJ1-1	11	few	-	CSASWVRGAFF	TGCAGTGCTAGTTGGGTCCGGGGAGCTTTCTTT
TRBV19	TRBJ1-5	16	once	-	CASSLREGTGNQPQHF	TGTGCCAGTAGTTTAAGGGAAGGGACGGGCAATCAGCCCCAGCATTTT
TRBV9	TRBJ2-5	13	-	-	CASSVGFAETQYF	TGTGCCAGCAGCGTAGGGTTCGCAGAGACCCAGTACTTC
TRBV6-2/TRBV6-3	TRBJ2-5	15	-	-	CASSYGGAGQETQYF	TGTGCCAGCAGTTACGGGGGAGCGGGCCAAGAGACCCAGTACTTC
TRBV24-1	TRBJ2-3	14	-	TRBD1	CATSDPTGADTQYF	TGTGCCACCAGTGATCCGACAGGGGCGGATACGCAGTATTTT
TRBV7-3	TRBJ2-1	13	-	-	CASSFGTYNEQFF	TGTGCCAGCAGCTTCGGGACTTACAATGAGCAGTTCTTC
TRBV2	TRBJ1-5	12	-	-	CASSRQNQPQHF	TGTGCCAGCAGTCGACAGAATCAGCCCCAGCATTTT
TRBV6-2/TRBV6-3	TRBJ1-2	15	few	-	CASSYSGHRINGYTF	TGTGCCAGCAGTTATTCGGGCCATCGAATCAATGGCTACACCTTC
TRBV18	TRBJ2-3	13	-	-	CASSPPFSDTQYF	TGTGCCAGCTCACCACCATTCTCAGATACGCAGTATTTT
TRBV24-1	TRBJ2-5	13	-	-	CATSGPGGETQYF	TGTGCCACCAGTGGTCCAGGCGGAGAGACCCAGTACTTC
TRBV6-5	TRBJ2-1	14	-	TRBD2	CATWGGSSYNEQFF	TGTGCCACGTGGGGGGGGAGCTCCTACAATGAGCAGTTCTTC